This T cell receptor (beta chain) appears in the sequencing data of a study of spatial heterogeneity in lung cancer. The study's findings and limits: Expanded tumor TCRs that were ubiquitous appeared in blood more at resection than follow-up.

The V and J ends lost 2 bases and 4 bases, in that order; junction bases with no gene match: 4. CDR1 is SEHNR, CDR2 FQNEAQ, per germline (reference sequence). The CDR3 runs to 14 residues. This clonotype has at least ten counts. The antigen is undetermined. Time point described: blood at routine non-recurrence follow-up after resection. Each CDR3 protein gets one entry after TCRdb re-called the 5' RACE reads with MiXCR. Of 35,000 to 50,000 distinct CDR3 sequences in the sample, 20% to 25% were seen once. The source was PBMCs, collected at follow-up. The sequence was obtained from a female donor with early-stage non-small cell lung cancer. The rearrangement joins TRBV7-9 to TRBJ1-2, with 7 bases identical to TRBD1. The CDR3 DNA follows: TGTGCCAGCAGCTTACAGGCAGGGGGCTATGGCTACACCTTC. Protein product: CASSLQAGGYGYTF.